This T cell receptor (beta chain) was profiled in a study of blood T cell repertoires in COVID-19 (dated by TCRdb to the early 2020s). Regarding the complete study: Samples from collaborators originated in the United States, Italy and Spain and spanned both the acute and convalescent phases of COVID-19. The dataset comprised deeply sampled blood TCRbeta repertoires from subjects exposed to, actively infected with, or recovered from COVID-19. The repertoires were made available in a free public database intended to serve as a resource for research on the immune response to SARS-CoV-2. The samples were drawn from the first 160 participants of the ongoing ImmuneRACE study and from 1,254 subjects provided by 6 global collaborators. The sample metadata nearly always contained a de-identified subject ID, COVID-19 status, age in years and sex. Where available, HLA class I and class II types were obtained from metadata supplied by the sample provider rather than from assay-based typing. The material from the prospective study consisted of cDNA or gDNA derived from T cells, B-cell-depleted T cells, or PBMCs.

What the research found in general, with its limitations: The amount of clinical and demographic metadata varied by source and participant and was provided uncurated.

In the prospective study, participants were about 18 to 95 years old, resided in about two dozen geographic areas of the United States, and were enrolled through a virtual design. In the prospective study, participants were assigned to cohorts based on the clinical history participants reported in a screening survey and a study questionnaire. For ImmuneRACE Cohort 3, a participant was defined as recovered based on two consecutive negative NP/OP PCR tests, clearance by a healthcare professional, or resolution of symptoms. Mobile phlebotomists in the prospective study collected whole blood, serum and a nasopharyngeal or oropharyngeal swab from every participant. Participants in the prospective study had the option to provide additional blood draws and questionnaires over a roughly 2-month period. Before DNA extraction, prospective study blood samples were shipped either frozen or at room temperature.

TCRbeta CDR3 regions were amplified from genomic DNA by means of the immunoSEQ Assay, a bias-controlled multiplex PCR. In the original analysis: Nucleated cell counts per sample were estimated from amplification of reference gene primers within the assay. To quantify the absolute abundance of each unique TCRbeta CDR3 rearrangement, sequence reads were collapsed and filtered. For each sample, productive Simpson clonality was calculated as the square root of Simpson's diversity index over productive rearrangements. In its TCRdb copy, this immuneACCESS table keeps in-frame sequences only and misses some clones. Where compared with another copy, unresolved V genes explain less than half of these, and the others have no known cause. V and J calls and clone size come straight from that table; D and trimming were deduced from the DNA. Within this sample are about 300,000 clones, with about 85% of them counted one time only. The ten largest account for approximately 6% of the sample.

The germline V gene encodes CDR1 KGHSH and CDR2 LQKENI. The CDR3 contains 16 residues, cysteine and phenylalanine counted. The retained sequence is limited to the CDR3, 48 bases, with the frame set at the first base. The V and J ends are trimmed by 3 bases and 0 bases, leaving 14 bases between them. Turning to this clone: The specificity of this receptor is unknown. Per-base qualities were not stored, and no clone one base away is much larger.

The chain employs TRBV18 and TRBJ1-1, and the D gene may be TRBD1, 5 bases matching. The sequencing sample was made of PBMCs or T cells enriched from blood (not recorded which). This sequence originates from a woman aged 25 to 39 who had recovered from COVID-19. The CDR3: CASSPKRAGLNTEAFF. The DNA sequence reads TGTGCCAGCTCACCGAAGCGGGCGGGGCTGAACACTGAAGCTTTCTTT.